The 11 T cell receptor beta chains presented below share a single source sample, sequenced in a study of T cells after posttransplantation cyclophosphamide. Treatment was busulfan-fludarabine conditioning, a marrow graft, and cyclophosphamide on days +3 and +4. Repertoires were generated with immunoSEQ multiplex PCR, while TCRdb's copy carries only in-frame clones and drops some. The sample was found to contain approximately 1,800 clones, and every one recurs. The specimen was PBMCs, collected roughly 35 days after allogeneic stem cell transplant with posttransplant cyclophosphamide. All receptors come from a female patient aged 60 to 70 who received an allogeneic stem cell transplant from a related donor and was CMV-positive. Some T cells may arise from the graft donor.

Ten or more counts support this clone. The CDR3 protein is CASSVGPGVVDTQYF. The CDR3 region has the DNA TGTGCCAGCAGCGTAGGCCCAGGGGTTGTAGATACGCAGTATTTT. The chain couples TRBV9 to TRBJ2-3; weak D call: TRBD1 (6 bases). Germline CDR1 and CDR2: SGDLS and YYNGEE. The CDR3 runs 15 residues. Trimming left V 0 bases short and J 5 bases short, with 13 bases between. Full variable domain (rest looked up from reference TRBV9 and TRBJ2-3): DSGVTQTPKHLITATGQRVTLRCSPRSGDLSVYWYQQSLDQGLQFLIQYYNGEERAKGNILERFSAQQFPDLHSELNLSSLELGDSALYFCASSVGPGVVDTQYFGPGTRLTVL.

In its sample, this clone ranks as medium-sized. This rearrangement joins TRBV19 to TRBJ2-1; TRBD2 matches 10 bases. With V trimmed by 5 bases and J by 10 bases, 8 bases remained unmatched. This CDR3 is 14 amino acids long. Germline loops: CDR1 LNHDA, CDR2 SQIVND (reference sequence). CDR3 amino acids: CASSVLAGSYEQFF. CDR3 nucleotide sequence: TGTGCCAGTAGTGTACTAGCGGGGTCGTACGAGCAGTTCTTC.

The sample holds a few counts of this clone. The likely explanation is a read error, given a far larger clone one base away. This CDR3 reads CASAVSTDTQYF. The CDR3, as DNA: TGTGCCAGCGCGGTTAGCACAGATACGCAGTATTTT. The V and J genes are TRBV6-1 and TRBJ2-3, with D unresolved. Germline V CDR1 and CDR2: MNHNS, SASEGT. The CDR3 runs to 12 residues. Trimming left V 8 bases short and J 0 bases short, with 6 bases between.

This clone was detected ten times or more. The CDR3 sequence: CASSFGYGTDTQYF. The CDR3 nucleotides read TGTGCCAGCAGCTTCGGTTACGGCACAGATACGCAGTATTTT. V gene TRBV11-2 combines with J gene TRBJ2-3; D not resolved. Germline V gene data show CDR1 as SGHAT and CDR2 as FQNNGV. The CDR3 has 14 residues. Trimming took 3 bases from V and 1 from J, leaving 8 bases between them.

By sample share, this clone is medium-sized. CDR3 DNA: TGTGCCAGCAGGAAGCACGACAGGGAAAATTCACCCCTCCACTTT. Translating it yields CASRKHDRENSPLHF. The chain joins TRBV2 to TRBJ1-6, with 7 nucleotides matching TRBD1. Germline CDR1 is SNHLY and CDR2 is FYNNEI. The CDR3 has 15 residues. J was trimmed by 7 bases and V by 6 bases; bases with no gene match: 9.

This clone is medium-sized by share. The V call is TRBV18, the J call TRBJ2-7, with D possibly TRBD1 on 5 matching bases. With 6 bases removed from V and 1 base from J, the gap between germline ends came to 13 bases. Germline V gene sequence: CDR1 KGHSH, CDR2 LQKENI. This CDR3 has 14 residues. For the CDR3, the DNA is TGTGCCAGCTCGCTAGGGGCAGGATCCTACGAGCAGTACTTC. This gives the protein CASSLGAGSYEQYF.

The sample holds many counts of this clone. This sequence joins TRBV30 and TRBJ2-1; TRBD2 matches at 14 bases. Germline V gene lookup returns CDR1 GTSNPN and CDR2 SVGIG (reference sequence). This CDR3 is 16 amino acids long. Losses at the gene ends were 0 bases for V and 7 bases for J; bases not matched to a gene: 5. CDR3 sequence (DNA): TGTGCCTGGAGTGTCGGGACTAGCGGGAGTAAGAATGAGCAGTTCTTC. This encodes CAWSVGTSGSKNEQFF.

This clone counts as medium-sized. The chain joins TRBV6-5 to TRBJ1-3; no definite D call. Germline-derived CDR1 and CDR2 are MNHEY and SVGAGI. This CDR3 spans 15 amino acids. The V end was cut by 0 bases, the J end by 2 bases, with 8 bases between. The CDR3 DNA is TGTGCCAGCAGTTACTCTTATCGGGCTGGAAACACCATATATTTT. It specifies CASSYSYRAGNTIYF.

At least ten counts were recorded for this clone. The chain recombines TRBV6-5 with TRBJ1-2; the D gene is possibly TRBD1 (6 bases). CDR1 is MNHEY, CDR2 SVGAGI, per germline. Trimming pared 6 bases from V and 6 bases from J, leaving 17 bases between. This CDR3 has 14 amino acids. CDR3 loop: CASRNLGQLNGYTF. As DNA, the CDR3 is TGTGCCAGCAGGAATCTAGGACAGCTTAATGGCTACACCTTC.

Judged by abundance, this clone is medium-sized. The chain combines TRBV28 with TRBJ2-7; 7 positions match TRBD1. The CDR3 has 14 amino acids. CDR1 MDHEN and CDR2 SYDVKM come from the germline V gene. J gave up 2 bases and V 6 bases, and 7 bases lay outside the gene matches. The DNA for the CDR3 is TGTGCCAGCAGCTCGACGACAGGGACCTACGAGCAGTACTTC. It translates to CASSSTTGTYEQYF. Variable domain in full (rest from reference TRBV28 and TRBJ2-7): DVKVTQSSRYLVKRTGEKVFLECVQDMDHENMFWYRQDPGLGLRLIYFSYDVKMKEKGDIPEGYSVSREKKERFSLILESASTNQTSMYLCASSSTTGTYEQYFGPGTRLTVT.

This clone was counted at least ten times. V is TRBV6-5 and J is TRBJ2-5, with D possibly matching TRBD1 (6 bases). Deletions cut 5 bases from V and 0 bases from J, with 10 bases between. This CDR3 region has 14 residues. Looked up from germline, CDR1 is MNHEY and CDR2 is SVGAGI. CDR3 protein: CASSPGHHQETQYF. The CDR3 DNA reads as TGTGCCAGCAGTCCGGGACACCACCAAGAGACCCAGTACTTC.